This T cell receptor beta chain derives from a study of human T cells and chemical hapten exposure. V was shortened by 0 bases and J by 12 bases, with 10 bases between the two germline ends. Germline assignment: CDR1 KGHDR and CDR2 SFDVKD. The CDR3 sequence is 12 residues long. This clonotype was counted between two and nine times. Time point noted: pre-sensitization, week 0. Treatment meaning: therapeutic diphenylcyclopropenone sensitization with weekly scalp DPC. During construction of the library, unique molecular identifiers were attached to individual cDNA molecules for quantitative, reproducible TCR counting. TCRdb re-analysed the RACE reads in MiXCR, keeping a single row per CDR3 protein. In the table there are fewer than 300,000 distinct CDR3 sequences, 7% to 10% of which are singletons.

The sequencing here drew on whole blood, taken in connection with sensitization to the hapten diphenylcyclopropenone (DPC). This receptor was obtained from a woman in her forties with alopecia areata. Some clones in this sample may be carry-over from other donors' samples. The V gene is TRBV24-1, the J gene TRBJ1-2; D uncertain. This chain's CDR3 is CATSDLSGPHTF. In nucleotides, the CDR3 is TGTGCCACCAGTGATTTGTCAGGCCCGCACACCTTC.